This paragraph reports one T cell receptor (beta chain). Its antigen remains unidentified. The assay was immunoSEQ multiplex PCR, and TCRdb's table has in-frame clones only and misses some. This table holds around 88,000 clones, 67% found once. The sample originates from a study of shared clonotypes between healthy human individuals. Study conclusions and caveats: Donor scarcity curtailed the genetic and exposure-history diversity represented herein.

Germline V gene sequence: CDR1 SQVTM, CDR2 ANQGSEA. V lost 1 base to trimming and J lost 3 bases, with 15 bases between them. There are 16 residues in the CDR3. Sequenced: memory CD8+ T cells sorted from blood. The subset was: CD45RO+ cells pooled with CCR7-negative TemRA cells. The chain has TRBV29-1 and TRBJ2-2; maybe TRBD2 (6 bases). This clonotype was obtained from a man between 25 and 39 years old in good health. CDR3 in amino acids: CSVEGFPGEHTGELFF. In DNA form, the CDR3 reads TGCAGCGTTGAAGGGTTTCCGGGAGAGCACACCGGGGAGCTGTTTTTT.